One and the same sample provided the 31 T cell receptor beta chains below, sequenced in a study of blood T cell repertoires in COVID-19. Some clones are missing from TCRdb's copy, which holds only in-frame ones; the method was immunoSEQ multiplex PCR. The top ten clones hold 3.5% to 4.5% of a sample with some 150,000 clones, roughly 89% of them seen once. Sequencing input: peripheral blood. The receptors shown here come from a man between 18 and 29 years old with active or convalescent COVID-19.

This clone showed up just once. V and J are TRBV7-9 and TRBJ2-1, with a tentative D call TRBD2 (6 bases). Germline lookup yields CDR1 SEHNR and CDR2 FQNEAQ (reference sequence). The CDR3 totals 12 residues. V gave up 6 bases and J gave up 7 bases, with 10 bases separating them. The chain's CDR3 is CASRLAGNEQFF. As DNA, the CDR3 is TGTGCCAGCAGACTAGCAGGTAATGAGCAGTTCTTC.

The V gene is TRBV7-9, the J gene TRBJ1-2; D uncertain. Germline V gives CDR1 SEHNR, CDR2 FQNEAQ (reference sequence). CDR3 length: 13 amino acids. The V end was cut by 2 bases, the J end by 8 bases, with 12 bases between. CDR3 loop: CASSLIEGTGYTF. The CDR3 DNA sequence: TGTGCCAGCAGCTTAATTGAGGGTACCGGCTACACCTTC.

This chain uses TRBV11-2 with TRBJ2-2; a possible D gene is TRBD2 (5 bases). The CDR3 extends over 13 amino acids. Between the trimmed V and J ends, which lost 6 bases and 6 bases, there was a span of 11 bases. Germline V lookup: CDR1 SGHAT, CDR2 FQNNGV. Here the CDR3 reads CASSQTGSGELFF. Here the CDR3 DNA reads TGTGCCAGCAGTCAGACGGGGTCCGGGGAGCTGTTTTTT.

This clone is labeled medium-sized. The V gene is TRBV4-1, the J gene TRBJ2-7, with a tentative D call TRBD1 (5 bases). The CDR3 totals 16 residues. CDR1 is MGHRA, CDR2 YSYEKL, per germline. Trimming left V 4 bases short and J 2 bases short, with 18 bases between. The CDR3 reads CASSPLGRRTAYEQYF. The CDR3 DNA reads as TGCGCCAGCAGCCCCTTGGGGCGCCGGACGGCCTACGAGCAGTACTTC.

The chain recombines TRBV27 with TRBJ2-1; TRBD2 matches 11 bases. The CDR3 extends over 16 amino acids. CDR1 and CDR2 from the germline V gene are MNHEY and SMNVEV (reference sequence). The ends lost 3 bases at V and 2 bases at J; junction bases unmatched: 3. The CDR3 protein is CASSFKLAGAYNEQFF. The CDR3 DNA sequence: TGTGCCAGCAGTTTTAAACTAGCGGGGGCCTACAATGAGCAGTTCTTC.

This chain links TRBV12-5 with TRBJ2-7; TRBD2 aligns across 7 bases. Germline lookup yields CDR1 LGHNT and CDR2 FRNRAP. The CDR3 runs 15 residues. Germline trimming cut 3 bases from V and 1 base from J; bases unmatched to any gene: 6. DNA for the CDR3: TGTGCTAGTGGTTTAATCGGGGGGTCATCCTACGAGCAGTACGTC. The encoded protein is CASGLIGGSSYEQYV.

This clone has more than one count but fewer than ten. The V and J genes are TRBV18 and TRBJ1-6; 8 nucleotides line up with TRBD1. Germline lookup yields CDR1 KGHSH and CDR2 LQKENI. The CDR3 runs 14 residues. With 5 bases clipped from V and 9 bases from J, the junction kept 6 bases outside the gene matches. This chain's CDR3 is CASSSDRGGSPLHF. The CDR3, as DNA: TGTGCCAGCTCATCCGACAGGGGCGGTTCACCCCTCCACTTT.

The chain has TRBV4-2 and TRBJ2-2; tentatively, D is TRBD2 (6 bases). The V end lost 1 base, the J end lost 0 bases, and 18 bases lay between the germline ends. The germline V gene has CDR1 LGHNA and CDR2 YNFKEQ. This CDR3 spans 19 amino acids. The CDR3: CASSQALKRVISNTGELFF. The DNA for the CDR3 is TGTGCCAGCAGCCAAGCTTTGAAGCGGGTTATTTCGAACACCGGGGAGCTGTTTTTT.

This chain connects TRBV11-2 to TRBJ1-6; 7 positions agree with TRBD1. There are 13 residues in the CDR3. V shed 9 bases and J 8 bases; nucleotides not matched to a gene: 7. Germline CDR1 SGHAT, CDR2 FQNNGV. CDR3 in amino acids: CASKDRRHSPLHF. In DNA form, the CDR3 reads TGTGCCAGTAAGGACAGGAGACATTCACCCCTCCACTTT.

The chain's CDR3 is CATYSYTGTGRYEQYF. CDR3 coding DNA: TGTGCCACCTATAGTTACACCGGGACAGGCCGATACGAGCAGTACTTC. J is TRBJ2-7 and V is TRBV27, with 8 bases identical to TRBD1. The V gene's germline CDR1 is MNHEY and CDR2 SMNVEV (reference sequence). The V segment lost 10 bases and the J segment 4 bases; nucleotides outside the gene matches: 18. The CDR3 runs to 16 residues.

The chain has TRBV19 and TRBJ1-5, with TRBD1 as a possible D gene (5 bases). The CDR3 runs 14 residues. Germline values: CDR1 LNHDA, CDR2 SQIVND (reference sequence). V was pared by 2 bases and J by 3 bases, with 8 bases between. This CDR3 reads CASSIQGPNQPQHF. CDR3 nucleotide sequence: TGTGCCAGTAGTATACAGGGCCCCAATCAGCCCCAGCATTTT. The full variable domain, with the rest looked up from reference TRBV19 and TRBJ1-5, is DGGITQSPKYLFRKEGQNVTLSCEQNLNHDAMYWYRQDPGQGLRLIYYSQIVNDFQKGDIAEGYSVSREKKESFPLTVTSAQKNPTAFYLCASSIQGPNQPQHFGDGTRLSIL.

The genes are TRBV5-1 and TRBJ1-3; 7 nucleotides align to TRBD1. V shed 0 bases and J 0 bases; nucleotides not matched to a gene: 3. CDR1 is SGHRS, CDR2 YFSETQ, per germline. The CDR3 consists of 16 residues. The CDR3 protein is CASSLGGTVSGNTIYF. CDR3 nucleotides: TGCGCCAGCAGCTTGGGGGGGACAGTCTCTGGAAACACCATATATTTT.

This chain connects TRBV6-5 to TRBJ2-5, with D maybe TRBD1 (6 bases). The CDR3 loop spans 15 amino acids. Germline V lookup: CDR1 MNHEY, CDR2 SVGAGI. Trimming removed 5 bases from V and 4 bases from J, with 17 bases in between. The CDR3 loop is CASSTWTVAAETQYF. The CDR3 DNA sequence: TGTGCCAGCAGTACCTGGACAGTCGCGGCAGAGACCCAGTACTTC.

This rearrangement joins TRBV2 to TRBJ1-5; TRBD1 is a possible D gene (6 bases). The germline CDR1 and CDR2 sequences are SNHLY and FYNNEI. Trimming removed 7 bases from V and 3 bases from J, with 10 bases in between. The CDR3 runs to 13 residues. DNA of the CDR3: TGTGCCAGCAAGGGACAAAACAATCAGCCCCAGCATTTT. This codes for CASKGQNNQPQHF.

The chain has TRBV29-1 and TRBJ1-2, with 7 bases identical to TRBD1. This CDR3 comprises 12 residues. Trimming removed 7 bases from V and 8 bases from J; junction bases left unmatched: 10. CDR1 and CDR2 from the germline V gene are SQVTM and ANQGSEA. CDR3: CSGKTGVGGYTF. Written as DNA, the CDR3 is TGCAGCGGCAAAACAGGGGTAGGCGGCTACACCTTC.

This chain joins TRBV9 and TRBJ2-1; TRBD2 might be the D (6 bases). The V gene's germline CDR1 is SGDLS and CDR2 YYNGEE. CDR3 length: 15 amino acids. Trimming removed 3 bases at V and 3 bases at J, with 13 bases between. In DNA form, the CDR3 reads TGTGCCAGCAGCGCGCCCGGGACTCTCTACAATGAGCAGTTCTTC. This gives the protein CASSAPGTLYNEQFF. Based on the CDR3 plus reference TRBV9 and TRBJ2-1, the full variable domain is DSGVTQTPKHLITATGQRVTLRCSPRSGDLSVYWYQQSLDQGLQFLIQYYNGEERAKGNILERFSAQQFPDLHSELNLSSLELGDSALYFCASSAPGTLYNEQFFGPGTRLTVL.

The rearrangement uses TRBV28 and TRBJ2-1; 11 bases are shared with TRBD1. V shed 6 bases and J 7 bases; nucleotides not matched to a gene: 8. CDR1 is MDHEN and CDR2 is SYDVKM in the germline V gene. The CDR3 is 15 amino acids. CDR3 in amino acids: CASSPGQGAENEQFF. The CDR3 bases are TGTGCCAGCAGCCCAGGACAGGGGGCGGAAAATGAGCAGTTCTTC.

In DNA, the CDR3 is TGCGCCAGCAGCCGTACAGGGTATAGCAATCAGCCCCAGCATTTT. Translating it yields CASSRTGYSNQPQHF. The V and J genes are TRBV4-1 and TRBJ1-5; weak D call: TRBD1 (6 bases). The length of the CDR3 is 15 residues. Germline V gene sequence: CDR1 MGHRA, CDR2 YSYEKL. Trimming stripped 4 bases from V and 0 bases from J, with 10 bases between.

The J gene is TRBJ2-7, the V gene TRBV6-5; 8 bases align to TRBD1. Per the germline V gene, CDR1 is MNHEY and CDR2 is SVGAGI. The CDR3 runs 16 residues. Germline trimming cut 1 base from V and 4 bases from J; bases unmatched to any gene: 9. The CDR3 bases are TGTGCCAGCAGTTACTTGGGGTCAGGGGGCTCATACGAGCAGTACTTC. Protein: CASSYLGSGGSYEQYF.

Only a few counts were recorded for this clone. The chain couples TRBV7-2 to TRBJ1-2; D might be TRBD1 (6 bases). Trimming cost V 5 bases and J 6 bases, with 19 bases left between them. CDR1 SGHTA and CDR2 FQGNSA come from the germline V gene. The CDR3 runs 15 residues. The DNA of the CDR3 is TGTGCCAGCAGCCTTCGGACAGCGCCCTGGGATGGCTACACCTTC. As protein: CASSLRTAPWDGYTF.

Here the CDR3 reads CASSSRTSGGTDTQYF. In DNA form, the CDR3 reads TGTGCCAGCAGCTCTCGGACTAGCGGGGGGACGGATACGCAGTATTTT. The V call is TRBV7-2, the J call TRBJ2-3; 14 nucleotides match TRBD2. CDR3 size: 16 residues. Looked up from germline, CDR1 is SGHTA and CDR2 is FQGNSA. The V gene end was trimmed by 4 bases and the J gene end by 6 bases; junction bases not matched to a gene: 6.

The chain recombines TRBV5-1 with TRBJ2-2; 7 bases map to TRBD1. CDR3 length equals 15 residues. Germline V gene lookup returns CDR1 SGHRS and CDR2 YFSETQ. V was clipped by 6 bases and J by 3 bases; unmatched bases: 8. CDR3 sequence: CASKEGAVDTGELFF. The CDR3 nucleotides are TGCGCCAGCAAAGAGGGGGCAGTCGACACCGGGGAGCTGTTTTTT.

This clone was seen just once. The sample carries other DNA sequences with the same CDR3. J is TRBJ2-5 and V is TRBV9; D possibly corresponds to TRBD2 (7 bases). This CDR3 has 16 amino acids. The germline gives CDR1 SGDLS, CDR2 YYNGEE. V was pared by 2 bases and J by 4 bases, with 18 bases between. The CDR3 here is CASSVATSVRGETQYF. The CDR3 coding sequence is TGTGCCAGCAGCGTTGCCACTAGCGTCAGGGGAGAGACCCAGTACTTC.

This chain uses TRBV7-3 with TRBJ2-1, with a tentative D call TRBD2 (6 bases). The CDR3 covers 16 residues. Germline V lookup: CDR1 SGHTA, CDR2 FQGTGA. Trimming shortened V by 2 bases and J by 2 bases, and 13 bases separated the two germline ends. The CDR3 protein is CASSLALASPYNEQFF. For the CDR3, the DNA is TGTGCCAGCAGCTTAGCTCTAGCGAGCCCCTACAATGAGCAGTTCTTC.

The rearrangement uses TRBV15 and TRBJ2-1; 7 bases align to TRBD2. Looked up from germline, CDR1 is LNHNV and CDR2 is YYDKDF (reference sequence). The ends lost 0 bases at V and 8 bases at J; junction bases unmatched: 10. The CDR3 extends over 16 amino acids. The CDR3 spells CATSRDWAGEEDEQFF. DNA of the CDR3: TGTGCCACCAGCAGAGATTGGGCGGGAGAGGAGGATGAGCAGTTCTTC.

The chain is built from TRBV30 and TRBJ2-1, with 13 bases fitting TRBD2. This CDR3 is 16 amino acids long. V lost 0 bases, J lost 4 bases, and 3 bases stayed unmatched. Germline V gene lookup returns CDR1 GTSNPN and CDR2 SVGIG (reference sequence). The CDR3 spells CAWSVLGLAGYNEQFF. The CDR3 nucleotides read TGTGCCTGGAGTGTATTGGGACTAGCGGGGTACAATGAGCAGTTCTTC. Variable domain in full (rest from reference TRBV30 and TRBJ2-1): SQTIHQWPATLVQPVGSPLSLECTVEGTSNPNLYWYRQAAGRGLQLLFYSVGIGQISSEVPQNLSASRPQDRQFILSSKKLLLSDSGFYLCAWSVLGLAGYNEQFFGPGTRLTVL.

This clone was seen just once. The genes are TRBV13 and TRBJ2-3; 7 nucleotides align to TRBD1. Germline CDR1 is PRHDT and CDR2 is FYEKMQ (reference sequence). V lost 0 bases to trimming and J lost 3 bases; unmatched junction nucleotides: 3. The CDR3 is made up of 15 amino acids. CDR3 region: CASSLGAGGTDTQYF. The CDR3, as DNA: TGTGCCAGCAGCTTAGGAGCAGGGGGTACAGATACGCAGTATTTT.

The sample holds one count of this clone. The chain uses TRBV27 and TRBJ1-1; 8 nucleotides line up with TRBD1. Germline V gene sequence: CDR1 MNHEY, CDR2 SMNVEV (reference sequence). CDR3 length: 14 amino acids. V lost 5 bases to trimming and J lost 5 bases; unmatched junction nucleotides: 7. The CDR3 region has the DNA TGTGCCAGCAGTCAACGGACAGGGTTGACTGAAGCTTTCTTT. Amino acid sequence: CASSQRTGLTEAFF.

This sequence joins TRBV6-2 or TRBV6-3 and TRBJ2-7, with 12 bases that match TRBD2. V shed 6 bases and J 3 bases; nucleotides not matched to a gene: 3. Looked up from germline, CDR1 is MNHEY and CDR2 is SVGEGT. The CDR3 has 14 residues. CDR3 bases: TGTGCCAGCAGCAAGACTAGCGGGAGCTACGAGCAGTACTTC. Protein product: CASSKTSGSYEQYF.

The chain is built from TRBV24-1 and TRBJ2-7; D is possibly TRBD2 (6 bases). Germline lookup yields CDR1 KGHDR and CDR2 SFDVKD. CDR3 size: 12 residues. The CDR3 protein is CAYKRAQGEQYF. CDR3 DNA sequence: TGTGCTTATAAGCGGGCCCAAGGCGAGCAGTACTTC.

The chain couples TRBV11-2 to TRBJ2-6; D not certain. This CDR3 has 13 amino acids. Looked up from germline, CDR1 is SGHAT and CDR2 is FQNNGV. V was trimmed by 5 bases and J by 1 base, leaving 3 bases between them. The CDR3 spells CASSPSGANVLTF. DNA for the CDR3: TGTGCCAGCAGCCCGTCTGGGGCCAACGTCCTGACTTTC.